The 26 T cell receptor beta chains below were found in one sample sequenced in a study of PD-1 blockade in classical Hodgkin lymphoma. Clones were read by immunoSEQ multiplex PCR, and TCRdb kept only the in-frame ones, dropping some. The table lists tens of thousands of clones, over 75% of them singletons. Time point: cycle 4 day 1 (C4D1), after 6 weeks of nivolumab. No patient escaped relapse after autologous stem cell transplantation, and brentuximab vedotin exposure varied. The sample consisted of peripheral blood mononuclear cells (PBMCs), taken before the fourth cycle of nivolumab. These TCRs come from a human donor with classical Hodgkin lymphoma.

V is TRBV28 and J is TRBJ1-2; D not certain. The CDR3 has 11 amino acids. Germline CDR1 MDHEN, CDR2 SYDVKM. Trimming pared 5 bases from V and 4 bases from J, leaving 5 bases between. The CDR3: CASSESYGYTF. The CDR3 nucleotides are TGTGCCAGCAGTGAGAGCTATGGCTACACCTTC.

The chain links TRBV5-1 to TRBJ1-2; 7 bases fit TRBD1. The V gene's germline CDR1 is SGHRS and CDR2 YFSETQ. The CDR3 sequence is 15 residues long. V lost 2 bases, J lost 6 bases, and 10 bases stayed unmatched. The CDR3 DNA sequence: TGCGCCAGCAGCTTAATCTCTACAGGGGCGGATGGCTACACCTTC. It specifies CASSLISTGADGYTF.

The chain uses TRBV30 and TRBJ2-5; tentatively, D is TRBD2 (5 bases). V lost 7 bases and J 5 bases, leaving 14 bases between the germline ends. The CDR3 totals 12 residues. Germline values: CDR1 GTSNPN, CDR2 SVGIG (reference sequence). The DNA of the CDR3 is TGTGCCTCCCTCCGATCGGGGGAGACCCAGTACTTC. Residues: CASLRSGETQYF.

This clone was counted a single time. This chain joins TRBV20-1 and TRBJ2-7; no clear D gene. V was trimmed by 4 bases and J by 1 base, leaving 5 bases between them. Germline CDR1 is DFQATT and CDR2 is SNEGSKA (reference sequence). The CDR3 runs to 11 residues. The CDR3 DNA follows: TGCAGTGCTACGCCGTCCTACGAGCAGTACTTC. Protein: CSATPSYEQYF.

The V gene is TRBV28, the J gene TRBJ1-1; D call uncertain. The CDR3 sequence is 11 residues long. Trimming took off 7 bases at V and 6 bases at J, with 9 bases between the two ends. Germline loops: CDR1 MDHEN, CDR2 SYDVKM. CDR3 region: CASIGYAEAFF. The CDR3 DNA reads TGTGCCAGCATAGGTTACGCTGAAGCTTTCTTT.

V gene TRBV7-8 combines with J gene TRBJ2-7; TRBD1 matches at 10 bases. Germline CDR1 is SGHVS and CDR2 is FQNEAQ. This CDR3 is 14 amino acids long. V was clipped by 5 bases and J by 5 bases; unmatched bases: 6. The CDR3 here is CASSVRQGAHEQYF. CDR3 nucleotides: TGTGCCAGCAGCGTTAGACAGGGGGCCCACGAGCAGTACTTC.

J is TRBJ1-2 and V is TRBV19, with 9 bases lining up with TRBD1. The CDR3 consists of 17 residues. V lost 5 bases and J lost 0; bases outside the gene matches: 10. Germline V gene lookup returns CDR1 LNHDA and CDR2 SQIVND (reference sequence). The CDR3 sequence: CASSFRDREITNYGYTF. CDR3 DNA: TGTGCCAGTAGTTTCCGGGACAGGGAGATAACTAACTATGGCTACACCTTC.

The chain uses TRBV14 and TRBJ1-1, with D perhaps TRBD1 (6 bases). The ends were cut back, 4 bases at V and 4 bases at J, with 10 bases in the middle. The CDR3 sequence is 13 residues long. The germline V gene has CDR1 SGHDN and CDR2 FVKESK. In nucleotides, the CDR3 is TGTGCCAGCAGCCTACAGGGTCGCACTGAAGCTTTCTTT. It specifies CASSLQGRTEAFF.

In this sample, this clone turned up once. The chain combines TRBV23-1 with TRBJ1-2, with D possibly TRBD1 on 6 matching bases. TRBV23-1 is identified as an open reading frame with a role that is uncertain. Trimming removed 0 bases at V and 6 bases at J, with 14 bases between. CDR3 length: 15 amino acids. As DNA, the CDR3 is TGCGCCAGCAGTCAATCTATCCGGGGGCAAAATGGCTACACCTTC. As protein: CASSQSIRGQNGYTF.

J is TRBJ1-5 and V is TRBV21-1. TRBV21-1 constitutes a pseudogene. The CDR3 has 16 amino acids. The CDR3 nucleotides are TGTGCCAGCAGCAATCTCGAGGATCGTAGCAATCAGCCCCAGCATTTT. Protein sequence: CASSNLEDRSNQPQHF.

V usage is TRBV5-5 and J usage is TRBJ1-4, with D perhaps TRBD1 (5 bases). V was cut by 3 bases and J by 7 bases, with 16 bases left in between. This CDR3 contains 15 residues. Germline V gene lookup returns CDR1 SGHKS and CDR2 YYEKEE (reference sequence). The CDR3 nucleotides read TGTGCCAGCAGCTCGGGGGGGACTCGAGGTGAAAAACTGTTTTTT. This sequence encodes CASSSGGTRGEKLFF.

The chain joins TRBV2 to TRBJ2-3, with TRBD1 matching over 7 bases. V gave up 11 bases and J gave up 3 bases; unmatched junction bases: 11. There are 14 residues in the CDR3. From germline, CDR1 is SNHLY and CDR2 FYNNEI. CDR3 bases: TGTGCCTACGAGGAAGGGGGCGGGACAGATACGCAGTATTTT. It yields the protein CAYEEGGGTDTQYF. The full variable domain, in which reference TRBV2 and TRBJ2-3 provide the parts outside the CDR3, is EPEVTQTPSHQVTQMGQEVILRCVPISNHLYFYWYRQILGQKVEFLVSFYNNEISEKSEIFDDQFSVERPDGSNFTLKIRSTKLEDSAMYFCAYEEGGGTDTQYFGPGTRLTVL.

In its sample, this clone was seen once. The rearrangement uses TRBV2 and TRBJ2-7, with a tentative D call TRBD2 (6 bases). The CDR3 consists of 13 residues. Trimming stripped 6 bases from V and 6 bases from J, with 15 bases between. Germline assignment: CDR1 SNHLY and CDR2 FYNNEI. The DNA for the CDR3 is TGTGCCAGCAGGAGGCTAGCGATGGGCGAGCAGTACTTC. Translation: CASRRLAMGEQYF.

CDR3 nucleotide sequence: TGCGCCAGCAGCTTGGCTAGCGGGGGCTACAATGAGCAGTTCTTC. Its translation: CASSLASGGYNEQFF. The rearrangement links TRBV5-1 to TRBJ2-1, with 10 bases matching TRBD2. Per germline, CDR1 SGHRS and CDR2 YFSETQ. The CDR3 has 15 amino acids. The junction had 0 bases not matched to a gene; V was cut back by 0 bases and J by 3 bases.

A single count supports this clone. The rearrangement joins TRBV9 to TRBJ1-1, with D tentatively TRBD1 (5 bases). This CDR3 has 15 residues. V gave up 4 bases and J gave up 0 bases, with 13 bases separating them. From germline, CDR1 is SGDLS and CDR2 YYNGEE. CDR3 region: CASSRGAELNTEAFF. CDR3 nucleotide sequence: TGTGCCAGCAGCAGAGGGGCAGAGTTGAACACTGAAGCTTTCTTT.

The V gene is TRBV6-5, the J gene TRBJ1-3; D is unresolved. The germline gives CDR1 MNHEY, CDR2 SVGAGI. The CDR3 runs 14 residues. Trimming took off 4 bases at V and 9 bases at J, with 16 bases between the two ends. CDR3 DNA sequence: TGTGCCAGCAGTTTCCGACCGGGAAGCGGCACCATATATTTT. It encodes CASSFRPGSGTIYF.

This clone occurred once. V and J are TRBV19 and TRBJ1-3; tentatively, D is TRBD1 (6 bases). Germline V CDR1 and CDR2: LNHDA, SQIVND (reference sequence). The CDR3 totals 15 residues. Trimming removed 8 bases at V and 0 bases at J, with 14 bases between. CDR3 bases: TGTGCCAGTGAAGACAGGTTAACCTCTGGAAACACCATATATTTT. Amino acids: CASEDRLTSGNTIYF.

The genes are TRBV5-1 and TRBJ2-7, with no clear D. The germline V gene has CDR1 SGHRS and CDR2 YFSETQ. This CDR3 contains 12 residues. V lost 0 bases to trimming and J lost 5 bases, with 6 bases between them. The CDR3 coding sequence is TGCGCCAGCAGCTTGGACAGTGACGAGCAGTACTTC. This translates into CASSLDSDEQYF.

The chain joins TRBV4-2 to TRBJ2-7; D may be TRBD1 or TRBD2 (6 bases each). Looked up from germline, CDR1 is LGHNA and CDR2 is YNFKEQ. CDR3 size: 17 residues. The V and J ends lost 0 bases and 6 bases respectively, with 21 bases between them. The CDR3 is CASSQDFGGHRVVEQYF. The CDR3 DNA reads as TGTGCCAGCAGCCAAGATTTCGGGGGTCACAGGGTTGTCGAGCAGTACTTC.

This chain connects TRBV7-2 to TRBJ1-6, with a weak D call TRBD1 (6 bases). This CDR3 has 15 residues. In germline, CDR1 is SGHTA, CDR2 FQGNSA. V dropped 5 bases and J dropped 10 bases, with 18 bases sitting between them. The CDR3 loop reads CASSVRDRFRSPLHF. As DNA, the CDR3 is TGTGCCAGCAGCGTGCGTGACAGGTTTCGGTCACCCCTCCACTTT.

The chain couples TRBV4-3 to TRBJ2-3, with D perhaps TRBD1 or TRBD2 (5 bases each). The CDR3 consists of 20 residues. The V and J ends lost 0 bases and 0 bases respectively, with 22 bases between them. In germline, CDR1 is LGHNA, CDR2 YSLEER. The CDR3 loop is CASSQDATGPGTSSTDTQYF. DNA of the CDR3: TGCGCCAGCAGCCAAGACGCGACGGGGCCCGGTACGTCTAGCACAGATACGCAGTATTTT.

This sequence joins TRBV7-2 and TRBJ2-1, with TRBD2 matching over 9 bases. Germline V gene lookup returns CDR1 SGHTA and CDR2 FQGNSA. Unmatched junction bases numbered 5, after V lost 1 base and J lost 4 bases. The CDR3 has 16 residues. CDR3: CASSLGPSGEYNEQFF. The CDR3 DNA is TGTGCCAGCAGCTTAGGGCCTAGCGGGGAATACAATGAGCAGTTCTTC.

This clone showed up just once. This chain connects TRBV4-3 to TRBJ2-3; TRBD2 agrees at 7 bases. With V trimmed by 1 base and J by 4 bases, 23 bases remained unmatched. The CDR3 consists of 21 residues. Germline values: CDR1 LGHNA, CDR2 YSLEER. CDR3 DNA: TGCGCCAGCAGCCAAGGGGCCTATCAACCGTTTGGCGGGGGTTTTGCAGATACGCAGTATTTT. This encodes CASSQGAYQPFGGGFADTQYF.

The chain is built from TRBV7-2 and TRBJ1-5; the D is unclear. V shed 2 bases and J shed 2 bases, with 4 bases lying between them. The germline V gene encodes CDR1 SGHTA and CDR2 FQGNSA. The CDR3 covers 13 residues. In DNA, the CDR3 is TGTGCCAGCAGCTTATGGGGCAATCAGCCCCAGCATTTT. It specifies CASSLWGNQPQHF.

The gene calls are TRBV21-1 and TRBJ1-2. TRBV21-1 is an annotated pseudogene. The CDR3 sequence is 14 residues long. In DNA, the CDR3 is TGTGCCAGCAGTAACAGCGCCTTGGGCTATGGCTACACCTTC. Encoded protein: CASSNSALGYGYTF.

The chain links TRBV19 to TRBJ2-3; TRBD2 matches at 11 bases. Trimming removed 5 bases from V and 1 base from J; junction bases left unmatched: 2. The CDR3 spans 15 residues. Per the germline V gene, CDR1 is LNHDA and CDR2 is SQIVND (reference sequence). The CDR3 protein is CASSLSGGGTDTQYF. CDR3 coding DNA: TGTGCCAGTAGTCTTAGCGGGGGGGGCACAGATACGCAGTATTTT.